The source of this T cell receptor (beta chain) is a study of early T cells in non-severe SARS-CoV-2 infection. In this sample, this clonotype turned up many times. The V gene end was trimmed by 4 bases and the J gene end by 2 bases; junction bases not matched to a gene: 1. There are 14 residues in the CDR3. Germline values: CDR1 LGHNA, CDR2 YNFKEQ. TCRdb re-called the 5' RACE reads through MiXCR, storing one row per CDR3 protein. Here the sample spans tens of thousands of distinct CDR3 sequences, roughly a tenth being singletons. The sequencing sample was made of whole blood. The rearrangement uses TRBV4-2 and TRBJ2-7; 11 nucleotides align to TRBD2. The receptor comes from an adult who was a healthcare worker with PCR-confirmed SARS-CoV-2 infection or an uninfected control (not recorded which). The CDR3 DNA reads as TGTGCCAGCAGCCCGGGACTAGCGGCCTACGAGCAGTACTTC. It translates to CASSPGLAAYEQYF.